This T cell receptor beta chain came from a study of blood T cell repertoires in COVID-19. Study background: The study drew acute and convalescent COVID-19 samples from the United States, Italy and Spain. From T cells, B-cell-depleted T cells, or PBMCs came the material, which was cDNA or gDNA.

In the original analysis: Amplification of reference gene primers provided the estimated nucleated cell counts. Clones were read by immunoSEQ multiplex PCR, and TCRdb kept only the in-frame ones, dropping some. From that table come the V and J calls and clone size; the DNA was used to work out D and trimming. The sample carries about 75,000 clones, 79% recorded once. This CDR3 contains 13 residues. The V end lost 6 bases, the J end lost 1 base, and 10 bases lay between the germline ends. The sample taken for sequencing was peripheral blood. The sequence was collected from a woman over 75 with active or convalescent COVID-19. V is TRBV12-3 or TRBV12-4 and J is TRBJ2-7; D is unresolved. The CDR3 reads CASSNSWSYEQYF. The CDR3 DNA follows: TGTGCCAGCAGCAACAGTTGGTCCTACGAGCAGTACTTC.